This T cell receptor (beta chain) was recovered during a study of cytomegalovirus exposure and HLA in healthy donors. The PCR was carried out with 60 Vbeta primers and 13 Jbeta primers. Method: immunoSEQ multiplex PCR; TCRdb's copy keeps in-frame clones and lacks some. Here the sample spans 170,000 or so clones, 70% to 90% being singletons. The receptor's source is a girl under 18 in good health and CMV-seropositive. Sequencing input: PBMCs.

The DNA for the CDR3 is TGTGCCAGCAGCAAAGGACAGGGGGGGAATCAGCCCCAGCATTTT. Encoded protein: CASSKGQGGNQPQHF. This chain connects TRBV21-1 to TRBJ1-5; the tabulated D call, TRBD1, remains unverified against the DNA. TRBV21-1 is listed as a pseudogene. The CDR3 extends over 15 amino acids.